This T cell receptor (beta chain) is drawn from a study of T cells in Graves' hyperthyroidism and ophthalmopathy. This clonotype came up a few times. What it binds is unknown. Germline assignment: CDR1 GTSNPN and CDR2 SVGIG (reference sequence). The V and J ends lost 3 bases and 6 bases, in that order; junction bases with no gene match: 4. The CDR3 consists of 14 residues. Points from the study as a whole: With a median lead of approximately six months before onset, the model predicted ophthalmopathy.

There were TCR beta CDR3 regions amplified from RNA transcripts. The TCR CDR3 was amplified in a first-round RT-PCR using the HTBI primer set. TCRdb reprocessed the multiplex PCR reads with MiXCR, giving one entry per CDR3 protein. Of about 400,000 distinct CDR3 sequences detected, roughly 25% appear once; the ten largest clones hold around 67%. The chain couples TRBV30 to TRBJ2-1; 11 bases map to TRBD2. The material sequenced was blood. This TCR came from a man aged 50 or older with Graves' hyperthyroidism. The DNA of the CDR3 is TGTGCCTGGAGAGTTAGCGGGAGGGTCAATGAGCAGTTCTTC. Residues: CAWRVSGRVNEQFF.